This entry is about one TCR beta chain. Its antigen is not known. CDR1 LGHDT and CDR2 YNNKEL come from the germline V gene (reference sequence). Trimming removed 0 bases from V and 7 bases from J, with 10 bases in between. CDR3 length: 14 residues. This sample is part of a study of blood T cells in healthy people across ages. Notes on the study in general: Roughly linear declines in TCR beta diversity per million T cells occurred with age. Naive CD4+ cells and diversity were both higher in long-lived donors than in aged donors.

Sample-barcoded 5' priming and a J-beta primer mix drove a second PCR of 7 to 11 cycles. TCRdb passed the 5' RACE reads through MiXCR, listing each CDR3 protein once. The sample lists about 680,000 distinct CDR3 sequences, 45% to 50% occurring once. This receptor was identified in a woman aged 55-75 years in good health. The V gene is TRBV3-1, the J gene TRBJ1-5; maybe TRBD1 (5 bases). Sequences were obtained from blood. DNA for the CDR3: TGTGCCAGCAGCCAAGATCGAGGACAACAGCCCCAGCATTTT. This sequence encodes CASSQDRGQQPQHF.